The 16 T cell receptor beta chains reported below all come from one sample, sequenced in a study of T cell repertoires in cytomegalovirus infection. TCRdb itself ran the reads through MiXCR, one entry per CDR3 protein. This table holds roughly 760,000 distinct CDR3 sequences, roughly 36% found once. The sequenced sample was PBMCs. These receptors all stem from a human donor in good health (CMV status not recorded). Some clones in this sample may be carry-over from other donors' samples.

The chain uses TRBV19 and TRBJ2-4, with D maybe TRBD2 (5 bases). In germline, CDR1 is LNHDA, CDR2 SQIVND (reference sequence). Between the trimmed V and J ends, which lost 10 bases and 2 bases, there was a span of 18 bases. The CDR3 sequence is 15 residues long. This CDR3 reads CATADWLNSKNIQYF. CDR3 coding DNA: TGTGCCACCGCGGACTGGTTGAATTCCAAAAACATTCAGTACTTC.

This chain uses TRBV7-2 with TRBJ2-2; D ambiguous. CDR1 is SGHTA and CDR2 is FQGNSA in the germline V gene. The CDR3 spans 13 residues. Between the trimmed V and J ends, which lost 2 bases and 5 bases, there was a span of 6 bases. For the CDR3, the DNA is TGTGCCAGCAGCTTACAGCAAACCGGGGAGCTGTTTTTT. This translates into CASSLQQTGELFF.

This clonotype was observed many times. The chain couples TRBV7-8 to TRBJ1-5; no definite D call. CDR1 is SGHVS and CDR2 is FQNEAQ in the germline V gene. The V end lost 5 bases, the J end lost 0 bases, and 14 bases lay between the germline ends. CDR3 length equals 16 residues. Here the CDR3 reads CASSPGGGNSNQPQHF. The CDR3 DNA reads as TGTGCCAGCAGCCCCGGAGGCGGGAATAGCAATCAGCCCCAGCATTTT.

This clonotype was seen a few times. The DNA of the CDR3 is TGTGCCAGTAGGGTAGGAGCTAGCAATCAGCCCCAGCATTTT. Residues: CASRVGASNQPQHF. The genes are TRBV19 and TRBJ1-5; D remains ambiguous. Germline V gives CDR1 LNHDA, CDR2 SQIVND (reference sequence). The CDR3 runs 14 residues. V was pared by 6 bases and J by 0 bases, with 9 bases between. Variable domain in full (rest from reference TRBV19 and TRBJ1-5): DGGITQSPKYLFRKEGQNVTLSCEQNLNHDAMYWYRQDPGQGLRLIYYSQIVNDFQKGDIAEGYSVSREKKESFPLTVTSAQKNPTAFYLCASRVGASNQPQHFGDGTRLSIL.

The chain uses TRBV7-8 and TRBJ2-4, with D perhaps assigned TRBD1 or TRBD2 (5 bases each). This CDR3 contains 16 residues. Deletions cut 0 bases from V and 0 bases from J, with 9 bases between. Germline CDR1 reads SGHVS; CDR2 reads FQNEAQ. The CDR3 here is CASSLAGTVAKNIQYF. CDR3 DNA sequence: TGTGCCAGCAGCTTAGCGGGGACGGTAGCCAAAAACATTCAGTACTTC.

CDR3 amino acids: CASSPGPGGRTPLYEQFF. The CDR3 nucleotides are TGTGCCAGCTCCCCTGGCCCAGGGGGGCGGACCCCCTTATATGAGCAGTTCTTC. The chain combines TRBV6-8 with TRBJ2-1; perhaps TRBD1 as D (7 bases). CDR1 and CDR2 from the germline V gene are MNHGY and SAAAGT. The CDR3 runs to 18 residues. Trimming shortened V by 8 bases and J by 8 bases, and 31 bases separated the two germline ends.

The chain has TRBV6-1 and TRBJ2-3; D remains ambiguous. Germline V gene sequence: CDR1 MNHNS, CDR2 SASEGT. Trimming left V 5 bases short and J 2 bases short, with 11 bases between. The CDR3 length is 14 residues. The chain's CDR3 is CASSLTEPTDTQYF. In DNA form, the CDR3 reads TGTGCCAGCAGTCTTACTGAACCCACAGATACGCAGTATTTT.

This clonotype was detected many times. V gene TRBV12-3 or TRBV12-4 combines with J gene TRBJ1-2, with no clear D. There are 13 residues in the CDR3. Trimming stripped 1 base from V and 8 bases from J, with 11 bases between. For the CDR3, the DNA is TGTGCCAGCAGTTTAGACCGATTCTACGGCTACACCTTC. It encodes CASSLDRFYGYTF.

V gene TRBV28 combines with J gene TRBJ1-1; TRBD1 matches at 10 bases. Germline V gene data show CDR1 as MDHEN and CDR2 as SYDVKM. V lost 5 bases, J lost 6 bases, and 6 bases stayed unmatched. The CDR3 consists of 14 residues. CDR3 bases: TGTGCCAGCAGTGCCGGGACAGGGGACTCTGAAGCTTTCTTT. This sequence encodes CASSAGTGDSEAFF.

This sequence joins TRBV7-9 and TRBJ2-7, with TRBD2 matching 8 bases. The V gene's germline CDR1 is SEHNR and CDR2 FQNEAQ (reference sequence). The CDR3 has 16 residues. The V and J ends lost 4 bases and 0 bases, in that order; junction bases with no gene match: 8. CDR3 nucleotides: TGTGCCAGCAGCTCCTGGACTAGCAGAGCCTCCTACGAGCAGTACTTC. Translation: CASSSWTSRASYEQYF.

The chain is built from TRBV7-2 and TRBJ1-6; D uncertain. Germline CDR1 is SGHTA and CDR2 is FQGNSA. The CDR3 loop spans 14 amino acids. Trimming removed 5 bases at V and 7 bases at J, with 12 bases between. The CDR3 is CASSVRDANSPLHF. Here the CDR3 DNA reads TGTGCCAGCAGCGTTCGAGATGCAAATTCACCCCTCCACTTT.

V gene TRBV6-1 combines with J gene TRBJ1-3; a weak D match, TRBD1 (5 bases). The CDR3 has 16 residues. Per the germline V gene, CDR1 is MNHNS and CDR2 is SASEGT. The germline V and J ends were trimmed by 5 bases and 4 bases, with 18 bases remaining between them. The CDR3 loop reads CASSYAETDIGNTIYF. In DNA form, the CDR3 reads TGTGCCAGCAGTTACGCAGAGACAGACATAGGAAACACCATATATTTT.

This clonotype showed up just a few times. V usage is TRBV15 and J usage is TRBJ2-1, with D tentatively TRBD1 or TRBD2 (7 bases each). This CDR3 has 17 residues. Trimming took off 0 bases at V and 5 bases at J, with 17 bases between the two ends. The germline gives CDR1 LNHNV, CDR2 YYDKDF (reference sequence). The CDR3: CATSRDIRQGGNNEQFF. The CDR3 DNA follows: TGTGCCACCAGCAGAGATATTCGGCAGGGGGGGAACAATGAGCAGTTCTTC.

This clonotype was counted many times. A read error is possible here, since a much larger clone lies one base away. This CDR3 is CASRSQETQYF. The CDR3, as DNA: TGTGCCAGCAGGAGCCAAGAGACCCAGTACTTC. The chain carries TRBV28 and TRBJ2-5; D is ambiguous. The germline V and J ends were trimmed by 6 bases and 1 base, with 3 bases remaining between them. CDR1 is MDHEN and CDR2 is SYDVKM in the germline V gene. The CDR3 loop spans 11 amino acids.

For this clonotype: Since a much larger clone is just one base distant, this may be a read error. The genes are TRBV7-8 and TRBJ2-7; 9 nucleotides match TRBD1. Per germline, CDR1 SGHVS and CDR2 FQNEAQ. The CDR3 consists of 15 residues. In DNA, the CDR3 is TGTACCAGCAGCCTACCGGGACAGGGTCCCTACGAGCAGTACTTC. As protein: CTSSLPGQGPYEQYF.

This rearrangement joins TRBV12-3 or TRBV12-4 to TRBJ2-5; D perhaps matches TRBD1 (6 bases). Trimming removed 5 bases at V and 3 bases at J, with 13 bases between. CDR3 length: 14 residues. DNA for the CDR3: TGTGCCAGCAGTCTATCGGACAGAGAAGAGACCCAGTACTTC. Translation: CASSLSDREETQYF.